The present TCR beta chain was sequenced within a study of cytomegalovirus exposure and HLA in healthy donors. Study findings and constraints: What TCR beta sequences reportedly achieved was accurate prediction of HLA-A and HLA-B alleles in most subjects. A later analysis found most CMV-associated TCR beta chains apparently HLA-restricted. Versus the roughly 700-donor mean, an Asian-associated ancestry cluster reportedly showed fewer N-insertions in a later analysis. Rarity characterized most TCR sequences, yet some public TCRs appeared in many donors.

The PCR had 60 Vbeta and 13 Jbeta primers. The assay was immunoSEQ multiplex PCR, and TCRdb's table has in-frame clones only and misses some. Of 130,000 to 150,000 clones listed, about 73% are singletons. Regarding this clone: Its antigen remains unknown.

Trimming cost V 4 bases and J 2 bases, with 8 bases left between them. Germline loops: CDR1 MDHEN, CDR2 SYDVKM. This CDR3 region has 13 residues. The specimen was PBMCs. The clonotype was recovered from a man aged 35 to 55 in good health and CMV-seropositive. V is TRBV28 and J is TRBJ1-2; tentative D call: TRBD1 (6 bases). The CDR3 protein is CASSSQGNYGYTF. Written as DNA, the CDR3 is TGTGCCAGCAGTTCGCAGGGGAACTATGGCTACACCTTC.